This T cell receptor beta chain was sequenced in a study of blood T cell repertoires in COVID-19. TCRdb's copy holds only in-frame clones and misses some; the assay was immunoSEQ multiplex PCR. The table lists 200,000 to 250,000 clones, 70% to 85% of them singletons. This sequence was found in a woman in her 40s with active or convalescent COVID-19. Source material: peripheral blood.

The CDR3 here is CASSLSVPSIWGLYEQYF. The CDR3 DNA is TGTGCCAGCAGTTTATCGGTGCCCTCAATATGGGGCCTCTACGAGCAGTACTTC. The V and J genes are TRBV27 and TRBJ2-7; a weak D match, TRBD1 (5 bases). CDR3 length: 18 residues. Germline CDR1 is MNHEY and CDR2 is SMNVEV (reference sequence). V lost 0 bases to trimming and J lost 3 bases, with 21 bases between them.